The clone carrying this T cell receptor beta chain showed up just once. This entry comes from a study of OX40 agonist ivuxolimab in advanced cancers. Study overall: In this cohort, patients received ivuxolimab, an agonistic anti-OX40 (CD134) antibody. The group had a mean age of around 60 years, ranged from roughly 23 to 85, and was 82.7% male. Recorded diagnoses for dose-escalation patients were hepatocellular carcinoma, melanoma, renal cell or head and neck cancer.

Generated by immunoSEQ multiplex PCR, the TCRdb table keeps only in-frame clones and is missing some. The data show some 45,000 clones, just over 90% seen once. CDR3 length: 16 residues. Trimming cost V 0 bases and J 3 bases; bases outside gene matches: 6. CDR1 MGHRA and CDR2 YSYEKL come from the germline V gene. The receptor's source is an adult with an advanced solid tumor such as melanoma, head and neck, liver or kidney cancer. The chain joins TRBV4-1 to TRBJ2-7, with 9 bases fitting TRBD1. The starting material was CD4+ or CD8+ T cells sorted from blood, obtained in a trial of the OX40 agonist ivuxolimab. DNA for the CDR3: TGCGCCAGCAGCCAAGACGGCGGGACAGGGTTCTACGAGCAGTACTTC. It specifies CASSQDGGTGFYEQYF.